The sequence of this T cell receptor beta chain was determined in a study of OX40 agonist ivuxolimab in advanced cancers. Here immunoSEQ multiplex PCR was the method, and the copy in TCRdb shows in-frame clones only, minus some. Here the sample spans 75,000 to 80,000 clones, around 82% being singletons. Germline CDR1 and CDR2: SGHNT and YYREEE (reference sequence). Trimming removed 5 bases from V and 0 bases from J; junction bases left unmatched: 1. The length of the CDR3 is 14 residues. Points from the study as a whole: Dose levels from 0.1 to 3.0 mg/kg saw CD4+ and CD8+ blood T cells expand clonally by week 6.

A word on this clone: Its target is not known.

The cohort excluded patients with autoimmune disease history or systemic immunosuppression. This specimen consisted of CD4+ or CD8+ T cells sorted from blood, obtained in a trial of the OX40 agonist ivuxolimab. The chain uses TRBV5-4 and TRBJ2-3; TRBD1 matches 9 bases. The receptor comes from an adult with an advanced solid tumor such as melanoma, head and neck, liver or kidney cancer. In DNA, the CDR3 is TGTGCCAGCAGGGGACAGGGCAGCACAGATACGCAGTATTTT. Translated: CASRGQGSTDTQYF. The complete variable domain, with remaining parts taken from reference TRBV5-4 and TRBJ2-3, reads ETGVTQSPTHLIKTRGQQVTLRCSSQSGHNTVSWYQQALGQGPQFIFQYYREEENGRGNFPPRFSGLQFPNYSSELNVNALELDDSALYLCASRGQGSTDTQYFGPGTRLTVL.